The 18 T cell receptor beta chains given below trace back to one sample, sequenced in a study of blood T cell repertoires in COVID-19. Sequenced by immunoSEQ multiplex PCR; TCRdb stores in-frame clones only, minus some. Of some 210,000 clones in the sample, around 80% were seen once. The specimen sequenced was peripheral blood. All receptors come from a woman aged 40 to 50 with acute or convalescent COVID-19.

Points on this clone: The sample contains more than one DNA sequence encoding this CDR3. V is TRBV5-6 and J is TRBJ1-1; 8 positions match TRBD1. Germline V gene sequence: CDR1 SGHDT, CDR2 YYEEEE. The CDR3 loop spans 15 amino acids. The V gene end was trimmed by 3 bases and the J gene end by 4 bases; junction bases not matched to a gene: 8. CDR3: CASSSEGTGGTEAFF. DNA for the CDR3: TGTGCCAGCAGCTCCGAAGGCACAGGGGGCACTGAAGCTTTCTTT.

The CDR3 DNA reads as TGTGCCAGCAGCGCGACTAGAGGTCTTAGTGAGCAGTTCTTC. The encoded protein is CASSATRGLSEQFF. This sequence joins TRBV11-3 and TRBJ2-1, with TRBD2 as a possible D gene (6 bases). V shed 5 bases and J shed 9 bases, with 17 bases lying between them. The germline gives CDR1 SGHNT, CDR2 YENEEA. This CDR3 is built from 14 residues.

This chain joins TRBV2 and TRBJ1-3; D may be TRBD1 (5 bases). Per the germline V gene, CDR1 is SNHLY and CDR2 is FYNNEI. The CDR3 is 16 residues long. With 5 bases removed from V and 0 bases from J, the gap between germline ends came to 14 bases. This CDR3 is CASSTKQASSGNTIYF. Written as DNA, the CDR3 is TGTGCCAGCAGTACGAAACAGGCGAGCTCTGGAAACACCATATATTTT.

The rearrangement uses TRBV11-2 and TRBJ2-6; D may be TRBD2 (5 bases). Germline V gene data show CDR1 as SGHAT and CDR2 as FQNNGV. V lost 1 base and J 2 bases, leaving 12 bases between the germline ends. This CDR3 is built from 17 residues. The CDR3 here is CASSLVVRATGANVLTF. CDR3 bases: TGTGCCAGCAGCTTAGTGGTGCGGGCCACTGGGGCCAACGTCCTGACTTTC.

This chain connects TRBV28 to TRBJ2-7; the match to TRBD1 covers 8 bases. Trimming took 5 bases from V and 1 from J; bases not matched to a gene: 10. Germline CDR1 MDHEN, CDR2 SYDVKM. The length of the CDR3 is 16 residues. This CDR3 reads CASSTPPGTGSYEQYF. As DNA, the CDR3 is TGTGCCAGCAGTACTCCCCCCGGGACAGGTTCCTACGAGCAGTACTTC.

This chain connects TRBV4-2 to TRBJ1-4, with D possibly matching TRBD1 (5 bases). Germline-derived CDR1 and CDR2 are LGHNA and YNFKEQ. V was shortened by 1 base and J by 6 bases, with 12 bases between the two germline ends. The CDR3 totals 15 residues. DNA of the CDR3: TGTGCCAGCAGCCAAGGGGCAGGGTTATATGAAAAACTGTTTTTT. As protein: CASSQGAGLYEKLFF.

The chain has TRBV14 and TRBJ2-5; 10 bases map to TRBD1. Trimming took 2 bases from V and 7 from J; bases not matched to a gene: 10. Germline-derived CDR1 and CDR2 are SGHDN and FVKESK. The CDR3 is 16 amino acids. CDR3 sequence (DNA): TGTGCCAGCAGCCAATTTGGGACAGGGGATTCGGGGACCCAGTACTTC. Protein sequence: CASSQFGTGDSGTQYF.

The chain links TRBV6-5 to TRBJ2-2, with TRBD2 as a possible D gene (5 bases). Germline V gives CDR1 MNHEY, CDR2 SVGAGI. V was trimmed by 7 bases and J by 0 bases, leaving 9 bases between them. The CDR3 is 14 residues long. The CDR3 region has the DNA TGTGCCAGCAAGGCGGGTTCGAACACCGGGGAGCTGTTTTTT. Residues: CASKAGSNTGELFF.

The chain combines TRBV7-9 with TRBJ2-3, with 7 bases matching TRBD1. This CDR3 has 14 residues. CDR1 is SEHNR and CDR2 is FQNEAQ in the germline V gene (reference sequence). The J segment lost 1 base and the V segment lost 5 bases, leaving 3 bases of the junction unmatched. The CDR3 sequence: CASSLGQGTDTQYF. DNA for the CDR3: TGTGCCAGCAGCCTCGGACAGGGCACAGATACGCAGTATTTT.

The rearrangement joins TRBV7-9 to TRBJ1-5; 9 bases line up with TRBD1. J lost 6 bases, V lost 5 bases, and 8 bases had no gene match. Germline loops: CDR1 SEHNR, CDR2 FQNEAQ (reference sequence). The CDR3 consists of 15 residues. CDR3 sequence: CASSPPGTGSQPQHF. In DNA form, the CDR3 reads TGTGCCAGCAGCCCTCCCGGGACAGGGAGTCAGCCCCAGCATTTT.

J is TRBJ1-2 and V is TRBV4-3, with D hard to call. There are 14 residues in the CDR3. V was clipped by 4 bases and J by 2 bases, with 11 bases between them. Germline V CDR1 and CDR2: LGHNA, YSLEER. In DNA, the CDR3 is TGCGCCAGCAGCCCAACGGGAGGGAACTATGGCTACACCTTC. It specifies CASSPTGGNYGYTF.

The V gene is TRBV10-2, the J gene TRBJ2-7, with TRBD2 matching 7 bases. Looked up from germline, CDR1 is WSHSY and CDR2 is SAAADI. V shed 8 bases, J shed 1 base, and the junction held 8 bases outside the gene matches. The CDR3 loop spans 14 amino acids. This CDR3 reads CASLARGNSYEQYF. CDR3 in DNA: TGCGCCAGCTTGGCGCGGGGGAATTCCTACGAGCAGTACTTC.

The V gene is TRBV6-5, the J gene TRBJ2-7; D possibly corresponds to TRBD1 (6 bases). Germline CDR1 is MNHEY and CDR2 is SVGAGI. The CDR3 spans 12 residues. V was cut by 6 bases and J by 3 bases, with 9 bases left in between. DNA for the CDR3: TGTGCCAGCAGCCAGACAGGCTACGAGCAGTACTTC. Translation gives CASSQTGYEQYF.

CDR3 region: CATSLGGESDRGYTF. In DNA form, the CDR3 reads TGTGCCACCAGTTTGGGTGGGGAGTCGGATCGTGGCTACACCTTC. The V and J genes are TRBV24-1 and TRBJ1-2; D call uncertain. The V and J ends lost 6 bases and 7 bases respectively, with 20 bases between them. CDR3 length equals 15 residues. CDR1 and CDR2 from the germline V gene are KGHDR and SFDVKD.

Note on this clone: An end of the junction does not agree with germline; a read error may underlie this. The CDR3, as DNA: TGTGCCATCAGGGAGTCCCGGACAGGGGGCGCCGAGCAGTACTTC. It is translated as CAIRESRTGGAEQYF. The chain combines TRBV10-3 with TRBJ2-7; TRBD1 agrees at 11 bases. Germline-derived CDR1 and CDR2 are ENHRY and SYGVKD. The length of the CDR3 is 15 residues.

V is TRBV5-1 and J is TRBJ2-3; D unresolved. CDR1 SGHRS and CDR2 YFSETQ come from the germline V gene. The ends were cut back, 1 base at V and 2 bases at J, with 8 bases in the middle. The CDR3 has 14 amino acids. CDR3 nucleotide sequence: TGCGCCAGCAGCTTGTTCGTCTCCACAGATACGCAGTATTTT. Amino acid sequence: CASSLFVSTDTQYF.

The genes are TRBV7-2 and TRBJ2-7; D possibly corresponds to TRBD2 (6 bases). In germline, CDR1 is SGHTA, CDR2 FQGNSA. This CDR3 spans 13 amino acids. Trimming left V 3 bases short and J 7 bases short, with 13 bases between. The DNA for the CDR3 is TGTGCCAGCAGCTTCAACGTGGGGGGTGAGCAGTACTTC. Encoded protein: CASSFNVGGEQYF.

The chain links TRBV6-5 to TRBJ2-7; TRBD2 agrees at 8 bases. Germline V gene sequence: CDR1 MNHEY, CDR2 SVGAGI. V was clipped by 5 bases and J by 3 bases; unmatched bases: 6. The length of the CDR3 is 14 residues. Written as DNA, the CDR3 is TGTGCCAGCAGTAACGGGGGGGGCTACTACGAGCAGTACTTC. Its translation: CASSNGGGYYEQYF.